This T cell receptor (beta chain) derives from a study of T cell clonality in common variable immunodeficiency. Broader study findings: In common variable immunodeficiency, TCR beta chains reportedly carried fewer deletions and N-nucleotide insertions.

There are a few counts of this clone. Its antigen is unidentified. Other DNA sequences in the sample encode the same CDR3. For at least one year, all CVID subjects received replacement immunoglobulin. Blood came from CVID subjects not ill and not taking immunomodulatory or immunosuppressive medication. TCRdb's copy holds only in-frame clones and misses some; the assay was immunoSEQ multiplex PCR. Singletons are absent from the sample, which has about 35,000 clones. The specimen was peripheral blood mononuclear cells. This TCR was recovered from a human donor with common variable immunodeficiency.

The part of the CDR3 DNA that was read is TGTGCCAGCAGCCCCCCGGGACTAGCGAACACCGGGGAG. It specifies CASSPPGLANTGE. The whole CDR3 region reads CASSPPGLANTGELFF. This rearrangement joins TRBV7-3 to TRBJ2-2; 8 bases match TRBD2. The read stops 3 residues short of the end of the CDR3; the missing end is completed from the germline J gene. Trimming removed 5 bases from V and 0 bases from J; junction bases left unmatched: 5. There are 16 residues in the CDR3. Germline lookup yields CDR1 SGHTA and CDR2 FQGTGA.